Following are 9 T cell receptor beta chains from one sample sequenced in a study of T cell repertoires in cytomegalovirus infection. TCRdb re-derived calls from the reads in MiXCR, one entry per CDR3 protein. This table has nearly 450,000 distinct CDR3 sequences, 31% appearing once. The sequenced sample consisted of PBMCs. All receptors come from a human donor in good health (CMV status not recorded). Some clones in this sample may be carry-over from other donors' samples.

On this clonotype itself: An end of the junction does not agree with germline; a read error may underlie this. The genes are TRBV20-1 and TRBJ2-1; 7 nucleotides align to TRBD2. This CDR3 contains 14 residues. The V gene's germline CDR1 is DFQATT and CDR2 SNEGSKA (reference sequence). CDR3 nucleotides: TGCAGTGCTGCGGGACTAAGGGAGGGAAATGAGCAGTTATTC. Its protein product is CSAAGLREGNEQLF.

The chain employs TRBV4-1 and TRBJ2-3; 7 bases map to TRBD1. Germline trimming cut 4 bases from V and 8 bases from J; bases unmatched to any gene: 24. CDR1 and CDR2 (germline): MGHRA, YSYEKL. The CDR3 loop spans 19 amino acids. The CDR3 region is CASSPQGGQFRGPTLTQYF. The CDR3 coding sequence is TGCGCCAGCAGCCCCCAAGGGGGCCAGTTCAGGGGCCCCACACTTACGCAGTATTTT.

The count of this clonotype is one. This chain joins TRBV7-3 and TRBJ1-1, with TRBD1 as a possible D gene (5 bases). The CDR3 consists of 16 residues. The germline CDR1 and CDR2 sequences are SGHTA and FQGTGA. Trimming left V 0 bases short and J 2 bases short, with 13 bases between. As DNA, the CDR3 is TGTGCCAGCAGCTTAACCGGGACGTCTCTTAACACTGAAGCTTTCTTT. Translated: CASSLTGTSLNTEAFF.

This chain links TRBV13 with TRBJ2-7; 10 positions match TRBD1. V lost 6 bases to trimming and J lost 3 bases; unmatched junction nucleotides: 11. CDR3 length equals 16 residues. CDR1 and CDR2 from the germline V gene are PRHDT and FYEKMQ (reference sequence). The CDR3 here is CASSRNPGDRGYEQYF. CDR3 DNA: TGTGCCAGCAGTAGGAATCCCGGGGACAGGGGCTACGAGCAGTACTTC.

The genes are TRBV7-2 and TRBJ1-2; possible D gene TRBD1, 5 bases. V lost 2 bases to trimming and J lost 4 bases, with 14 bases between them. This CDR3 region has 15 residues. Germline CDR1 reads SGHTA; CDR2 reads FQGNSA. DNA for the CDR3: TGTGCCAGCAGCTTAAGACAGCAAACCTCCTATGGCTACACCTTC. Its translation is CASSLRQQTSYGYTF.

This clonotype has ten or more counts. The chain recombines TRBV28 with TRBJ1-2; D gene uncertain. With 2 bases removed from V and 5 bases from J, the gap between germline ends came to 9 bases. The germline gives CDR1 MDHEN, CDR2 SYDVKM. This CDR3 contains 13 residues. The CDR3 bases are TGTGCCAGCAGTTTAGAGTACCCATATGGCTACACCTTC. Translating it yields CASSLEYPYGYTF.

This clonotype was detected only a few times. The conserved phenylalanine or tryptophan normally closing the CDR3 is absent here, so this likely arose from a read error. The DNA is left out, because the CDR3 cannot be placed on it with certainty; the CDR3 is given as TCRdb lists it. The V and J genes are TRBV12-3 or TRBV12-4 and TRBJ1-2. 11 amino acids form the CDR3, both terminal residues included. CDR3 in amino acids: CASSLYGGGVI.

This clonotype was seen only a few times. The genes are TRBV5-1 and TRBJ1-1; 8 nucleotides line up with TRBD1. The V gene end was trimmed by 1 base and the J gene end by 0 bases; junction bases not matched to a gene: 5. There are 16 residues in the CDR3. Germline CDR1 and CDR2: SGHRS and YFSETQ. The CDR3 reads CASSLPGQGLNTEAFF. CDR3 bases: TGCGCCAGCAGCTTGCCCGGACAGGGCCTGAACACTGAAGCTTTCTTT.

This sequence joins TRBV2 and TRBJ2-5, with 8 nucleotides matching TRBD2. Unmatched junction bases numbered 11, after V lost 6 bases and J lost 5 bases. CDR3 length: 15 amino acids. CDR1 is SNHLY, CDR2 FYNNEI, per germline. CDR3 in amino acids: CASSFGGARQETQYF. The CDR3 nucleotides are TGTGCCAGCAGCTTCGGGGGGGCCCGGCAGGAGACCCAGTACTTC. The whole variable domain, remainder taken from reference TRBV2 and TRBJ2-5, is EPEVTQTPSHQVTQMGQEVILRCVPISNHLYFYWYRQILGQKVEFLVSFYNNEISEKSEIFDDQFSVERPDGSNFTLKIRSTKLEDSAMYFCASSFGGARQETQYFGPGTRLLVL.